This TCR beta chain is from a study of early T cells in non-severe SARS-CoV-2 infection. This clonotype was observed at least ten times. The protocol attached unique molecular identifiers to individual cDNA molecules. TCRdb reprocessed the 5' RACE reads via MiXCR and lists one record per CDR3 protein. The sample records 69,000 or so distinct CDR3 sequences, roughly 4.9% being singletons. Per the germline V gene, CDR1 is DFQATT and CDR2 is SNEGSKA (reference sequence). The ends lost 6 bases at V and 7 bases at J; junction bases unmatched: 8. The CDR3 sequence is 13 residues long. The chain links TRBV20-1 to TRBJ1-2; 10 bases align to TRBD1. This sample comprised whole blood, obtained at baseline. This receptor was taken from an adult who was a healthcare worker with PCR-confirmed SARS-CoV-2 infection or an uninfected control (not recorded which). The donor label of this sample is uncertain. CDR3 coding DNA: TGCAGTGCGCCTGGGACAGGGGCTTCTGGCTACACCTTC. Its protein is CSAPGTGASGYTF.